This T cell receptor beta chain was sequenced in a study of blood T cells in healthy people across ages. Germline CDR1 is MDHEN and CDR2 is SYDVKM. The CDR3 consists of 16 residues. Trimming cost V 6 bases and J 4 bases, with 21 bases left between them. Each sample yielded at least 6 micrograms of PBMC total RNA. The study's findings and limits: More naive CD4+ cells and higher diversity were found in long-lived than in aged donors.

Next came a second PCR, run for about 7 to 12 cycles, which used a sample-barcoded 5' primer along with a J-beta primer mix. Unique molecular identifiers of 12 random nucleotides labeled each cDNA. TCRdb itself ran the 5' RACE reads through MiXCR, one entry per CDR3 protein. The table has about 1,400,000 distinct CDR3 sequences, around two fifths seen once. Remarks on this clonotype: Its antigen is still unknown.

The sample comprised blood. The V call is TRBV28, the J call TRBJ1-1; weak D call: TRBD1 (6 bases). This clonotype was sampled from a young woman in good health. The CDR3 loop is CASSPLGQGSSTEAFF. The CDR3, as DNA: TGTGCCAGCAGCCCTCTCGGTCAGGGGTCGAGCACTGAAGCTTTCTTT.